A single sample gave rise to the 26 T cell receptor beta chains below, sequenced in a study of T cells in Graves' hyperthyroidism and ophthalmopathy. It was RNA transcripts that yielded the amplified TCR beta CDR3 regions. The HTBI primer set drove a first-round RT-PCR of the TCR CDR3. TCRdb reprocessed the multiplex PCR reads via MiXCR and lists one record per CDR3 protein. Of fewer than 700,000 distinct CDR3 sequences in the sample, roughly 17% were seen once. Sequenced input: blood. These receptors were taken from a woman aged 18-29 years with Graves' ophthalmopathy.

Worth noting for this clonotype: A much more abundant neighbour one base away suggests this may be a read error. A read error is likely, as this CDR3 ends without the conserved phenylalanine or tryptophan. The CDR3 reads CSVVWGEGSYNEQFL. The CDR3 DNA is TGCAGCGTAGTGTGGGGGGAGGGAAGCTACAATGAGCAGTTCCTC. This chain joins TRBV29-1 and TRBJ2-1; 7 nucleotides match TRBD2. The germline gives CDR1 SQVTM, CDR2 ANQGSEA. The CDR3 length is 15 residues. V shed 6 bases, J shed 3 bases, and the junction held 11 bases outside the gene matches.

There are many counts of this clonotype. This chain joins TRBV6-1 and TRBJ2-3, with 9 nucleotides matching TRBD1. Germline V gene sequence: CDR1 MNHNS, CDR2 SASEGT. This CDR3 has 14 residues. J lost 4 bases, V lost 1 base, and 0 bases had no gene match. The CDR3 coding sequence is TGTGCCAGCAGTGAAGGACAGGGGGCAGATACGCAGTATTTT. It specifies CASSEGQGADTQYF.

The sample holds many counts of this clonotype. The CDR3 DNA reads as TGTGCCAGCAGTCCCTCGGGCTTGGGGGCGCGGTCAGCTTTCTTT. It encodes CASSPSGLGARSAFF. This chain connects TRBV12-3 or TRBV12-4 to TRBJ1-1; a weak D match, TRBD1 (6 bases). The CDR3 spans 15 residues. Trimming removed 5 bases from V and 10 bases from J, with 23 bases in between.

The sample holds many counts of this clonotype. This chain links TRBV12-3 or TRBV12-4 with TRBJ2-1, with a possible D match to TRBD2 (6 bases). Trimming removed 0 bases from V and 10 bases from J, with 19 bases in between. The CDR3 has 16 residues. The DNA for the CDR3 is TGTGCCAGCAGTTTAGCCAGCGGGTCGTTGGGATGGGAGCAGTTCTTC. Translating it yields CASSLASGSLGWEQFF.

This clonotype was detected many times. V usage is TRBV6-1 and J usage is TRBJ2-3; TRBD1 agrees at 8 bases. Germline V gene data show CDR1 as MNHNS and CDR2 as SASEGT. The ends lost 5 bases at V and 4 bases at J; junction bases unmatched: 5. The CDR3 totals 14 residues. The CDR3 nucleotides are TGTGCCAGCAGTAAACGACAGGGGTCAGATACGCAGTATTTT. This codes for CASSKRQGSDTQYF.

Concerning this clonotype itself: The junction and the germline gene differ at one end; a read error may be behind it. The rearrangement links TRBV5-5 to TRBJ1-1; TRBD1 aligns across 9 bases. Germline lookup yields CDR1 SGHKS and CDR2 YYEKEE (reference sequence). This CDR3 has 15 amino acids. CDR3 in DNA: TGCGCCAGCAGCTCATCCGGGACAGGGAGCACTGAAGCTTTCTTT. This encodes CASSSSGTGSTEAFF.

This clonotype has a handful of counts. This CDR3 is CASSTCEQYF. The CDR3 bases are TGCGCCAGCAGCACCTGCGAGCAGTACTTC. The V gene is TRBV5-1, the J gene TRBJ2-7; D is uncertain. V lost 4 bases, J lost 6 bases, and 5 bases lay in between. CDR3 length equals 10 residues. Germline V gene data show CDR1 as SGHRS and CDR2 as YFSETQ.

This sequence joins TRBV7-3 and TRBJ2-7, with TRBD2 identical over 8 bases. The V segment lost 1 base and the J segment 3 bases; nucleotides outside the gene matches: 5. This CDR3 is built from 15 residues. The V gene's germline CDR1 is SGHTA and CDR2 FQGTGA. Written as DNA, the CDR3 is TGTGCCAGCAGCTTAAAAGCGGGGGCGAACTACGAGCAGTACTTC. Translation gives CASSLKAGANYEQYF.

There are many counts of this clonotype. The rearrangement joins TRBV7-2 to TRBJ2-3, with D uncertain. Deletions cut 5 bases from V and 2 bases from J, with 11 bases between. Germline V gene lookup returns CDR1 SGHTA and CDR2 FQGNSA. This CDR3 is built from 14 residues. DNA for the CDR3: TGTGCCAGCAGCCCCGGAAGGATCACAGATACGCAGTATTTT. Translation: CASSPGRITDTQYF. Drawing the rest from reference TRBV7-2 and TRBJ2-3, the complete variable domain is GAGVSQSPSNKVTEKGKDVELRCDPISGHTALYWYRQSLGQGLEFLIYFQGNSAPDKSGLPSDRFSAERTGGSVSTLTIQRTQQEDSAVYLCASSPGRITDTQYFGPGTRLTVL.

The chain has TRBV10-3 and TRBJ1-4, with TRBD1 as a possible D gene (6 bases). CDR3 length equals 17 residues. With 2 bases removed from V and 0 bases from J, the gap between germline ends came to 13 bases. Germline values: CDR1 ENHRY, CDR2 SYGVKD. CDR3 region: CAISEGQLLATNEKLFF. The CDR3 nucleotides are TGTGCCATCAGTGAGGGACAGCTACTTGCAACTAATGAAAAACTGTTTTTT.

This clonotype was detected many times. The chain uses TRBV12-3 or TRBV12-4 and TRBJ2-1; no definite D call. The CDR3 totals 12 residues. V lost 6 bases to trimming and J lost 7 bases, with 10 bases between them. Here the CDR3 reads CASSLHENEQFF. The CDR3 DNA reads as TGTGCCAGCAGCCTACACGAAAATGAGCAGTTCTTC.

The chain couples TRBV7-6 to TRBJ1-2, with 10 bases identical to TRBD1. Germline CDR1 SGHVS, CDR2 FNYEAQ. The CDR3 has 16 amino acids. J lost 2 bases, V lost 1 base, and 4 bases had no gene match. CDR3 loop: CASSLGTGGRNYGYTF. The DNA for the CDR3 is TGTGCCAGCAGCTTAGGGACAGGGGGTCGAAACTATGGCTACACCTTC.

This clonotype occurred a few times. The chain combines TRBV6-1 with TRBJ2-2; D is possibly TRBD1 or TRBD2 (5 bases each). This CDR3 has 15 amino acids. V lost 5 bases and J 2 bases, leaving 12 bases between the germline ends. Germline lookup yields CDR1 MNHNS and CDR2 SASEGT. CDR3 DNA sequence: TGTGCCAGCAGTCCCCCGGGGCCAAACACCGGGGAGCTGTTTTTT. Protein product: CASSPPGPNTGELFF.

The V call is TRBV7-9, the J call TRBJ1-5, with a possible D match to TRBD1 (6 bases). Per germline, CDR1 SEHNR and CDR2 FQNEAQ (reference sequence). Trimming took 1 base from V and 5 from J, leaving 21 bases between them. This CDR3 comprises 18 residues. CDR3 nucleotides: TGTGCCAGCAGCTTAGGGGCAGCCACACAGGGTGGGGATCAGCCCCAGCATTTT. The encoded protein is CASSLGAATQGGDQPQHF.

This clonotype was seen many times. This rearrangement joins TRBV11-2 to TRBJ1-1; D gene ambiguous. CDR3 length: 16 amino acids. V was trimmed by 3 bases and J by 3 bases, leaving 17 bases between them. Germline lookup yields CDR1 SGHAT and CDR2 FQNNGV. The CDR3 here is CASSLTAVSMDTEAFF. CDR3 in DNA: TGTGCCAGCAGCTTGACGGCTGTTAGCATGGACACTGAAGCTTTCTTT.

This clonotype was observed many times. The V call is TRBV7-9, the J call TRBJ1-2, with D perhaps TRBD1 (5 bases). Trimming removed 2 bases from V and 9 bases from J, with 16 bases in between. This CDR3 has 14 residues. CDR1 SEHNR and CDR2 FQNEAQ come from the germline V gene (reference sequence). CDR3 protein: CASSLMGLVDSYTF. The CDR3 region has the DNA TGTGCCAGCAGCTTAATGGGACTAGTTGATAGCTACACCTTC.

This clonotype was counted only a few times. Compared with germline, one end of the junction differs, possibly owing to a read error. The rearrangement uses TRBV7-8 and TRBJ2-5; TRBD2 aligns across 14 bases. This CDR3 has 21 residues. Germline CDR1 reads SGHVS; CDR2 reads FQNEAQ. The CDR3 region is CASSPKAKGLAGAPRQETQYF. The CDR3 nucleotides are TGCGCCAGCAGCCCCAAGGCTAAGGGACTAGCGGGAGCCCCCCGCCAAGAGACCCAGTACTTC. Full variable domain (remainder filled in from reference TRBV7-8 and TRBJ2-5): GAGVSQSPRYKVAKRGQDVALRCDPISGHVSLFWYQQALGQGPEFLTYFQNEAQLDKSGLPSDRFFAERPEGSVSTLKIQRTQQEDSAVYLCASSPKAKGLAGAPRQETQYFGPGTRLLVL.

This clonotype showed up many times. DNA of the CDR3: TGTGCCAGCAGCCGACGCATTGAGGGGGGTCTTGTATTATCTGGAAACACCATATATTTT. Translated: CASSRRIEGGLVLSGNTIYF. The chain uses TRBV7-2 and TRBJ1-3; possible D gene TRBD1, 6 bases. CDR1 and CDR2 (germline): SGHTA, FQGNSA. CDR3 length equals 20 residues. V was pared by 5 bases and J by 1 base, with 27 bases between.

The chain joins TRBV12-3 or TRBV12-4 to TRBJ2-5, with 13 bases that match TRBD2. The CDR3 has 16 residues. The V gene end was trimmed by 5 bases and the J gene end by 2 bases; junction bases not matched to a gene: 5. The CDR3 loop reads CASSRGTSGKQETQYF. DNA for the CDR3: TGTGCCAGCAGTCGGGGGACTAGCGGGAAGCAAGAGACCCAGTACTTC.

This clonotype appeared a few times. The chain recombines TRBV5-1 with TRBJ2-1; D is possibly TRBD1 or TRBD2 (5 bases each). Germline V gene sequence: CDR1 SGHRS, CDR2 YFSETQ. The CDR3 is 14 amino acids. V was trimmed by 8 bases and J by 3 bases, leaving 15 bases between them. CDR3 amino acids: CASGDGQGYNEQFF. The CDR3 DNA reads TGCGCCAGTGGGGACGGGCAGGGCTACAATGAGCAGTTCTTC.

This clonotype was seen ten or more times. Here the CDR3 omits its conserved ending phenylalanine or tryptophan, so a read error is the likely source. The genes are TRBV5-5 and TRBJ1-1; no clear D. Trimming pared 0 bases from V and 3 bases from J, leaving 12 bases between. The germline V gene encodes CDR1 SGHKS and CDR2 YYEKEE (reference sequence). The CDR3 contains 15 residues. CDR3 in amino acids: CASSLVVGRYTEAFL. The CDR3 coding sequence is TGTGCCAGCAGCTTGGTCGTGGGAAGGTACACTGAAGCTTTCCTT.

V usage is TRBV6-1 and J usage is TRBJ2-1; possible D gene TRBD1, 6 bases. Germline CDR1 is MNHNS and CDR2 is SASEGT. The CDR3 spans 14 residues. V was cut by 4 bases and J by 6 bases, with 13 bases left in between. CDR3 residues: CASSGPDRINEQFF. The CDR3 DNA reads as TGTGCCAGCAGTGGACCGGACAGAATCAATGAGCAGTTCTTC.

This clonotype has ten or more counts. The DNA of the CDR3 is TGTGCCAGCAGCCAATCAAGGACTAGCGGGAGGAGTGAGCAGTTCTTC. It codes for CASSQSRTSGRSEQFF. The V call is TRBV3-1, the J call TRBJ2-1; 14 bases map to TRBD2. The CDR3 length is 16 residues. The trim removed 2 bases at V and 9 bases at J, leaving 6 bases unmatched. Germline V gene sequence: CDR1 LGHDT, CDR2 YNNKEL (reference sequence).

The V gene is TRBV27, the J gene TRBJ2-7; either TRBD1 or TRBD2 may supply D (5 bases each). The CDR3 sequence is 13 residues long. Germline CDR1 is MNHEY and CDR2 is SMNVEV (reference sequence). The V end lost 2 bases, the J end lost 3 bases, and 8 bases lay between the germline ends. CDR3 protein: CASSLRDVYEQYF. DNA for the CDR3: TGTGCCAGCAGTTTAAGGGACGTCTACGAGCAGTACTTC.

The V and J genes are TRBV12-3 or TRBV12-4 and TRBJ2-3; D is unresolved. V lost 6 bases and J 2 bases, leaving 18 bases between the germline ends. The CDR3 is 16 residues long. The CDR3 sequence: CASSPPRHRPTDTQYF. The CDR3 DNA sequence: TGTGCCAGCAGCCCACCCCGTCACCGCCCCACAGATACGCAGTATTTT.

The chain recombines TRBV5-4 with TRBJ2-7; 8 nucleotides agree with TRBD1. With V trimmed by 4 bases and J by 2 bases, 11 bases remained unmatched. From germline, CDR1 is SGHNT and CDR2 YYREEE (reference sequence). CDR3 length: 16 residues. CDR3 loop: CASSRPGQGPTYEQYF. For the CDR3, the DNA is TGTGCCAGCAGCCGCCCCGGACAGGGCCCAACCTACGAGCAGTACTTC. The whole variable domain, filled in from reference TRBV5-4 and TRBJ2-7, reads ETGVTQSPTHLIKTRGQQVTLRCSSQSGHNTVSWYQQALGQGPQFIFQYYREEENGRGNFPPRFSGLQFPNYSSELNVNALELDDSALYLCASSRPGQGPTYEQYFGPGTRLTVT.